The clone carrying this T cell receptor (beta chain) was seen a handful of times. Its matching antigen is unknown. The data were obtained in a study of T-cell reconstitution after alpha-beta-depleted transplantation in children. General study results and limits: Several hundred expanded graft clones reportedly gave rise to the alpha-beta T cells present about two months after transplant. Some patients owed their high day-60 TCRbeta diversity to surviving recipient T cells and thymic progenitors. At the one-year point after transplant, T-cell counts and TCRbeta diversity were found to come mostly from T cells that had been newly produced.

Unique molecular identifiers featured in how the TCRbeta library was prepared. TCRdb redid the calling of the PCR reads with MiXCR, one entry per CDR3 protein. The sample lists 550,000 to 600,000 distinct CDR3 sequences; roughly 24% were seen once. Germline V lookup: CDR1 MNHEY, CDR2 SMNVEV (reference sequence). The V end lost 3 bases, the J end lost 6 bases, and 9 bases lay between the germline ends. This CDR3 comprises 12 residues. The J gene is TRBJ2-7, the V gene TRBV27; D possibly matches TRBD1 or TRBD2 (5 bases each). This clonotype was sampled from a boy under two years old who had a stem cell transplant for acute myeloid leukemia, so the T cells may come from the graft donor. The sequences come from PBMCs, mostly from graft donor cells, collected 360 days after TCRalphabeta/CD19-depleted stem cell transplant. The CDR3 DNA reads TGTGCCAGCAGTTTGAAGGGACGCGAGCAGTACTTC. Its translation: CASSLKGREQYF.